This T cell receptor (beta chain) comes out of a study of blood T cell repertoires in COVID-19. Study overall: Samples taken during acute and convalescent COVID-19 were collected in the United States, Italy and Spain. From T cells, B-cell-depleted T cells, or PBMCs came the material, which was cDNA or gDNA.

Seattle patients were enrolled during active infection and followed longitudinally. Germline CDR1 reads MNHNY; CDR2 reads SVGAGI (reference sequence). The CDR3 has 15 residues. Trimming took off 6 bases at V and 1 base at J, with 14 bases between the two ends. Authors' analysis steps: Amplified reference gene primers provided the basis for estimating nucleated cell counts. The method was immunoSEQ multiplex PCR; TCRdb's version includes in-frame clones alone and lacks a portion of them. That table supplies the V and J calls and clone size; D and trimming were determined from the DNA. This sample has 15,000 to 20,000 clones, with about 89% found just once.

The sequence came from a woman aged 80 or over with COVID-19, enrolled during active disease. This chain links TRBV6-6 with TRBJ2-3, with D perhaps matching TRBD1 (5 bases). The specimen was peripheral blood. DNA of the CDR3: TGTGCCAGCAGCCTCATGGGGCGCGGCACAGATACGCAGTATTTT. Its translation: CASSLMGRGTDTQYF.